Listed below are T cell receptor beta chains from one sample, sequenced in a study of blood T cell repertoires in COVID-19. TCRdb's table, derived via immunoSEQ multiplex PCR, lists solely in-frame clones and lacks some. The top ten clones hold around 6% of a sample with about 200,000 clones, around three quarters of them seen once. The specimen was peripheral blood. The source of these receptors is a woman in her sixties or seventies with acute or convalescent COVID-19. The CDR3 runs from the conserved cysteine through the conserved F or W. A D gene is named only where the DNA matches it firmly. Size is stated for part of the rows, as once, few or many counts, or as a class when the clone is expanded.

CDR3 length: 14
clone size: .
D gene: TRBD1
J gene: TRBJ1-1
V gene: TRBV10-3
CDR3 DNA: TGTGCCATCAGTGAGATGACAGGGGGCACTGAAGCTTTCTTT
CDR3 protein: CAISEMTGGTEAFF

CDR3 length: 15
clone size: .
D gene: TRBD1
J gene: TRBJ2-7
V gene: TRBV18
CDR3 DNA: TGTGCCAGCTCACCAGACAGGGTGGTTGCCTACGAGCAGTACTTC
CDR3 protein: CASSPDRVVAYEQYF

CDR3 length: 15
clone size: .
D gene: TRBD1
J gene: TRBJ1-6
V gene: TRBV6-4
CDR3 DNA: TGTGCCAGCAGACCCGACAGGGGGAATAATTCACCCCTCCACTTT
CDR3 protein: CASRPDRGNNSPLHF

CDR3 length: 15
clone size: few
D gene: TRBD1
J gene: TRBJ2-7
V gene: TRBV10-3
CDR3 DNA: TGTGCCATCAGGCAGACCGGGACAGGGGTTGACGAGCAGTACTTC
CDR3 protein: CAIRQTGTGVDEQYF

CDR3 length: 12
clone size: .
D gene: .
J gene: TRBJ1-3
V gene: TRBV7-9
CDR3 DNA: TGTGCCAGCAGCCCCTCCGGGAGGAGCATATATTTT
CDR3 protein: CASSPSGRSIYF

CDR3 length: 18
clone size: .
D gene: TRBD2
J gene: TRBJ2-2
V gene: TRBV3-1/TRBV3-2
CDR3 DNA: TGTGCCAGCAGCCAGCCGGGGACTAGCGGGGCGAACACCGGGGAGCTGTTTTTT
CDR3 protein: CASSQPGTSGANTGELFF

CDR3 length: 15
clone size: once
D gene: .
J gene: TRBJ1-4
V gene: TRBV5-1
CDR3 DNA: TGCGCCAGCAGCTTTTCAGGGGCCCCAAGTGAAAAACTGTTTTTT
CDR3 protein: CASSFSGAPSEKLFF

CDR3 length: 16
clone size: .
D gene: TRBD1
J gene: TRBJ2-3
V gene: TRBV24-1
CDR3 DNA: TGTGCCACCAGTGACCGACAGGGTTGGAGCACAGATACGCAGTATTTT
CDR3 protein: CATSDRQGWSTDTQYF

CDR3 length: 15
clone size: .
D gene: .
J gene: TRBJ2-5
V gene: TRBV29-1
CDR3 DNA: TGCAGCGTTGAGAGAGGCTCCCTATCAGGGGAGACCCAGTACTTC
CDR3 protein: CSVERGSLSGETQYF

CDR3 length: 14
clone size: once
D gene: .
J gene: TRBJ1-3
V gene: TRBV10-3
CDR3 DNA: TGTGCCATCACTTCGGACAGCTCTGGAAACACCATATATTTT
CDR3 protein: CAITSDSSGNTIYF

CDR3 length: 12
clone size: .
D gene: .
J gene: TRBJ1-5
V gene: TRBV2
CDR3 DNA: TGTGCCAGCAAAGGGGGCAATCAGCCCCAGCATTTT
CDR3 protein: CASKGGNQPQHF

CDR3 length: 17
clone size: .
D gene: TRBD2
J gene: TRBJ2-3
V gene: TRBV19
CDR3 DNA: TGTGCCAGTAGCGATCCGGTTAGGCGGGGGAGCACAGATACGCAGTATTTT
CDR3 protein: CASSDPVRRGSTDTQYF

CDR3 length: 14
clone size: .
D gene: TRBD2
J gene: TRBJ2-3
V gene: TRBV5-1
CDR3 DNA: TGCGCCAGCAGCCCGGGGGGAATCTCAAACACGCAGTATTTT
CDR3 protein: CASSPGGISNTQYF

CDR3 length: 15
clone size: .
D gene: .
J gene: TRBJ2-7
V gene: TRBV10-2
CDR3 DNA: TGCGCCAGCAGTGAGTCACGCAGGAACGGATACGAGCAGTACTTC
CDR3 protein: CASSESRRNGYEQYF

CDR3 length: 16
clone size: once
D gene: .
J gene: TRBJ2-5
V gene: TRBV3-1/TRBV3-2
CDR3 DNA: TGTGCCAGCAGCCAAGATGAGGTCCTCTCTCAAGAGACCCAGTACTTC
CDR3 protein: CASSQDEVLSQETQYF

CDR3 length: 17
clone size: .
D gene: TRBD1
J gene: TRBJ2-3
V gene: TRBV3-1/TRBV3-2
CDR3 DNA: TGTGCCAGCAGCCAACGGCCAGGGGGAGCCTTCACAGATACGCAGTATTTT
CDR3 protein: CASSQRPGGAFTDTQYF

CDR3 length: 14
clone size: .
D gene: .
J gene: TRBJ2-1
V gene: TRBV9
CDR3 DNA: TGTGCCAGCAGCGTAGTGAGTTACGGGAATGAGCAGTTCTTC
CDR3 protein: CASSVVSYGNEQFF

CDR3 length: 13
clone size: few
D gene: .
J gene: TRBJ1-1
V gene: TRBV10-2
CDR3 DNA: TGCGCCAGCAGTAGCACAGGGAACACTGAAGCTTTCTTT
CDR3 protein: CASSSTGNTEAFF